This TCR beta chain was documented in a study of blood T cell repertoires in COVID-19. As originally analysed: Amplification with reference gene primers provided the estimates of nucleated cell counts. Measured with immunoSEQ multiplex PCR; TCRdb has only the in-frame clones, and not every one. That table gives V, J and clone size, and the DNA gave D and trimming. Of roughly 330,000 clones in the sample, 86% are singletons; the top ten hold about 10%. From germline, CDR1 is LNHNV and CDR2 YYDKDF (reference sequence). The CDR3 contains 15 residues. V lost 5 bases and J lost 3; bases outside the gene matches: 6.

The chain combines TRBV15 with TRBJ1-2; 10 bases align to TRBD1. The material sequenced was PBMCs or T cells enriched from blood (not recorded which). The clonotype comes from a woman in her late teens or twenties who had recovered from COVID-19. CDR3 coding DNA: TGTGCCACCAGCCCCCGGACAGGGGGGGACTATGGCTACACCTTC. This sequence encodes CATSPRTGGDYGYTF.